This note documents a single T cell receptor beta chain sequence. The entry originates in a study of PD-L1 blockade in urothelial cancer. Study-level background: Patients commenced atezolizumab at some point between 2014 and 2015, and it was given at 1,200 mg intravenously every 3 weeks.

The ends were cut back, 4 bases at V and 6 bases at J, with 7 bases in the middle. Germline lookup yields CDR1 SGHTA and CDR2 FQGNSA. The CDR3 is made up of 12 amino acids. TCRdb's copy holds only in-frame clones and misses some; the assay was immunoSEQ multiplex PCR. The sample lists around 30,000 clones; over 75% were seen once. The receptor was derived from a man aged 45-65 years with urothelial cancer. The chain carries TRBV7-2 and TRBJ1-5; D is unresolved. The material sequenced was PBMCs, taken around atezolizumab (anti-PD-L1) treatment. CDR3 coding DNA: TGTGCCAGCAGCTCAAGCGGTCAGCCCCAGCATTTT. This sequence encodes CASSSSGQPQHF.